The 16 T cell receptor beta chains below were found in one sample sequenced in a study of shared clonotypes between healthy human individuals. Produced via immunoSEQ multiplex PCR; TCRdb's table is partial and in-frame only. The sample lists about 510,000 clones; more than 65% were seen once. Sample: PBMCs. The receptors were sampled from a woman between 35 and 50 years old in good health. Some clones in this sample may be carry-over from other donors' samples.

This chain links TRBV5-4 with TRBJ2-7; 10 bases are a match to TRBD2. Per the germline V gene, CDR1 is SGHNT and CDR2 is YYREEE (reference sequence). The trim removed 4 bases at V and 3 bases at J, leaving 16 bases unmatched. The CDR3 has 18 residues. The DNA for the CDR3 is TGTGCCAGCAGCGCATCAGCGGGAGGGCCAGTTCTGTTCTACGAGCAGTACTTC. Amino acids: CASSASAGGPVLFYEQYF.

CDR3 coding DNA: TGCGCCAGCAGCTTGGCCATTTGGGGCGGCACCGGGGAGCTGTTTTTT. It is translated as CASSLAIWGGTGELFF. The chain couples TRBV5-1 to TRBJ2-2; possibly TRBD1 for D (5 bases). V dropped 0 bases and J dropped 4 bases, with 13 bases sitting between them. Germline CDR1 and CDR2: SGHRS and YFSETQ. CDR3 length equals 16 residues.

The rearrangement links TRBV5-1 to TRBJ2-7; tentatively, D is TRBD2 (6 bases). The germline CDR1 and CDR2 sequences are SGHRS and YFSETQ. Trimming cost V 0 bases and J 3 bases, with 10 bases left between them. The CDR3 spans 14 residues. The CDR3 DNA reads as TGCGCCAGCAGCTTGGCCGCGGGAAACTACGAGCAGTACTTC. Amino acid sequence: CASSLAAGNYEQYF.

J is TRBJ1-6 and V is TRBV5-1; D perhaps matches TRBD1 (5 bases). The length of the CDR3 is 14 residues. Per germline, CDR1 SGHRS and CDR2 YFSETQ. V was shortened by 1 base and J by 5 bases, with 7 bases between the two germline ends. In DNA, the CDR3 is TGCGCCAGCAGCTTGCGGGGGAATAATTCACCCCTCCACTTT. Translated, it gives CASSLRGNNSPLHF.

V usage is TRBV6-5 and J usage is TRBJ1-2; no reliable D call. The CDR3 length is 10 residues. Trimming removed 6 bases from V and 5 bases from J, with 4 bases in between. Germline V gene lookup returns CDR1 MNHEY and CDR2 SVGAGI. The CDR3 bases are TGTGCCAGCAGCGGATATGGCTACACCTTC. Translating it yields CASSGYGYTF.

There are many counts of this clone. This rearrangement joins TRBV7-3 to TRBJ2-1; D unclear. CDR1 is SGHTA, CDR2 FQGTGA, per germline. CDR3 length equals 16 residues. Trimming left V 5 bases short and J 4 bases short, with 18 bases between. The CDR3 DNA sequence: TGTGCCAGCAGCCTATTTCACATAAATCTTTACAATGAGCAGTTCTTC. Its translation is CASSLFHINLYNEQFF. The variable domain in full, with the rest retrieved from reference TRBV7-3 and TRBJ2-1, is GAGVSQTPSNKVTEKGKYVELRCDPISGHTALYWYRQSLGQGPEFLIYFQGTGAADDSGLPNDRFFAVRPEGSVSTLKIQRTERGDSAVYLCASSLFHINLYNEQFFGPGTRLTVL.

On this clone itself: This may be a read error: a much more frequent sequence differs by one nucleotide. The chain recombines TRBV19 with TRBJ2-1, with D possibly TRBD2 on 6 matching bases. The CDR3 runs 14 residues. The germline V gene encodes CDR1 LNHDA and CDR2 SQIVND (reference sequence). CDR3 sequence: CAGSIPSDHNEQFF. The CDR3, as DNA: TGTGCCGGTAGTATCCCTAGCGACCACAATGAGCAGTTCTTC.

This clone showed up just a few times. The sample carries other DNA sequences with the same CDR3. The V and J genes are TRBV7-9 and TRBJ1-5; 7 nucleotides match TRBD1. Germline trimming cut 5 bases from V and 4 bases from J; bases unmatched to any gene: 2. The CDR3 is made up of 13 amino acids. Germline V lookup: CDR1 SEHNR, CDR2 FQNEAQ (reference sequence). The CDR3 spells CASSGDSNQPQHF. The CDR3 DNA reads as TGTGCCAGCAGCGGGGACAGTAATCAGCCCCAGCATTTT.

This clone was counted only a few times. This chain uses TRBV4-2 with TRBJ2-1, with D perhaps matching TRBD2 (6 bases). The CDR3 extends over 15 amino acids. The V and J ends lost 5 bases and 2 bases respectively, with 13 bases between them. Germline values: CDR1 LGHNA, CDR2 YNFKEQ. The CDR3 protein is CASSGVGGTYNEQFF. The CDR3 nucleotides are TGTGCCAGCAGCGGAGTGGGGGGTACCTACAATGAGCAGTTCTTC.

V and J are TRBV7-2 and TRBJ2-4; possibly TRBD2 for D (7 bases). V lost 6 bases and J 1 base, leaving 13 bases between the germline ends. This CDR3 spans 15 amino acids. Germline loops: CDR1 SGHTA, CDR2 FQGNSA. CDR3 in amino acids: CASSLGGVAKNIQYF. In DNA, the CDR3 is TGTGCCAGCAGTCTAGGGGGGGTGGCCAAAAACATTCAGTACTTC. The full variable domain, with the rest looked up from reference TRBV7-2 and TRBJ2-4, is GAGVSQSPSNKVTEKGKDVELRCDPISGHTALYWYRQSLGQGLEFLIYFQGNSAPDKSGLPSDRFSAERTGGSVSTLTIQRTQQEDSAVYLCASSLGGVAKNIQYFGAGTRLSVL.

This sequence joins TRBV11-2 and TRBJ2-2; TRBD2 matches at 8 bases. The V and J ends lost 4 bases and 4 bases, in that order; junction bases with no gene match: 5. Germline V gene data show CDR1 as SGHAT and CDR2 as FQNNGV. This CDR3 spans 15 amino acids. This CDR3 is CASSWGLDGTGELFF. Here the CDR3 DNA reads TGTGCCAGCAGCTGGGGACTAGACGGCACCGGGGAGCTGTTTTTT.

The rearrangement uses TRBV11-2 and TRBJ1-1, with a tentative D call TRBD1 (5 bases). CDR1 is SGHAT and CDR2 is FQNNGV in the germline V gene. The CDR3 has 14 amino acids. V was clipped by 7 bases and J by 1 base, with 13 bases between them. CDR3 sequence: CASTWYGANTEAFF. The DNA of the CDR3 is TGTGCCAGCACCTGGTATGGGGCGAACACTGAAGCTTTCTTT.

The chain uses TRBV4-3 and TRBJ2-2, with D possibly being TRBD2 (6 bases). CDR1 and CDR2 from the germline V gene are LGHNA and YSLEER. Between the trimmed V and J ends, which lost 2 bases and 2 bases, there was a span of 15 bases. The CDR3 runs to 17 residues. The CDR3 region has the DNA TGCGCCAGCAGCCAACCGACGGACTACCTTAACACCGGGGAGCTGTTTTTT. It specifies CASSQPTDYLNTGELFF.

The chain is built from TRBV5-1 and TRBJ1-4; D may be TRBD1 (6 bases). V was trimmed by 4 bases and J by 7 bases, leaving 20 bases between them. CDR3 length equals 16 residues. The germline gives CDR1 SGHRS, CDR2 YFSETQ. CDR3 in DNA: TGCGCCAGCAGCACAGGAGGCGGGGGCGACGGTGAAAAACTGTTTTTT. Its protein is CASSTGGGGDGEKLFF. Variable domain in full (rest from reference TRBV5-1 and TRBJ1-4): KAGVTQTPRYLIKTRGQQVTLSCSPISGHRSVSWYQQTPGQGLQFLFEYFSETQRNKGNFPGRFSGRQFSNSRSEMNVSTLELGDSALYLCASSTGGGGDGEKLFFGSGTQLSVL.

The chain links TRBV7-2 to TRBJ2-7, with 9 positions matching TRBD1. The CDR3 is made up of 15 amino acids. From germline, CDR1 is SGHTA and CDR2 FQGNSA. J lost 7 bases, V lost 3 bases, and 10 bases had no gene match. The chain's CDR3 is CASSFVGQGGGEQYF. CDR3 nucleotide sequence: TGTGCCAGCAGCTTTGTGGGACAGGGAGGAGGGGAGCAGTACTTC. Drawing the rest from reference TRBV7-2 and TRBJ2-7, the complete variable domain is GAGVSQSPSNKVTEKGKDVELRCDPISGHTALYWYRQSLGQGLEFLIYFQGNSAPDKSGLPSDRFSAERTGGSVSTLTIQRTQQEDSAVYLCASSFVGQGGGEQYFGPGTRLTVT.

The gene calls are TRBV4-1 and TRBJ2-7; TRBD2 agrees at 10 bases. The CDR3 has 17 amino acids. V was clipped by 4 bases and J by 7 bases; unmatched bases: 16. Germline V lookup: CDR1 MGHRA, CDR2 YSYEKL. CDR3 protein: CASSLPPSGSRLEEQYF. CDR3 bases: TGCGCCAGCAGCCTCCCCCCTAGCGGGAGCCGGCTCGAGGAGCAGTACTTC.